This T cell receptor beta chain was observed in a study of neoadjuvant anti-PD-1 for oral cavity cancer. Study information: Around day 43, patients without progression received a fourth nivolumab dose before surgery.

This clone turned up a few times. Its cognate antigen is unknown. There are 11 residues in the CDR3. Germline CDR1 and CDR2: MNHEY and SMNVEV (reference sequence). V was clipped by 9 bases and J by 7 bases, with 13 bases between them. Patients had HPV-negative, locally advanced oral cavity squamous cell carcinoma. No culture or expansion preceded analysis of these blood cells. Study-wide findings and caveats: Treg/Th17 ratio rose with pretreatment blood and fell with post-treatment tumor TCRbeta clonality.

Using immunoSEQ multiplex PCR, the repertoire was profiled, and TCRdb retains in-frame clones only, with some absent. This sample has 84,000 or so clones, with more than 80% found just once. The sequences come from PBMCs, collected before nivolumab (anti-PD-1) treatment. The J gene is TRBJ2-7, the V gene TRBV27, with D perhaps being TRBD1 or TRBD2 (7 bases each). The sequence was obtained from a person aged 40 to 85 with oral cavity squamous cell carcinoma. The DNA for the CDR3 is TGTGCCAGTCTCAGGGGGGGAGAGCAGTACTTC. It codes for CASLRGGEQYF.